These 18 T cell receptor beta chains originate from one sample sequenced in a study of T cells in Graves' hyperthyroidism and ophthalmopathy (dated by TCRdb to the late 2010s). Libraries were constructed by multiplex PCR. The reads were generated on an Illumina HiSeq 2000. TCR beta CDR3 regions were amplified from RNA transcripts. For the first round of RT-PCR on the TCR CDR3, the HTBI primer set was used together with the Qiagen OneStep RT-PCR kit. The public reads were run again by TCRdb, first through fastp at Q25 and then through MiXCR, and only productive beta chains were kept. All rows with the same CDR3 protein become a single entry with the most common DNA and genes. In this sample the table shows hundreds of thousands of distinct CDR3 sequences, roughly 17% of which occur a single time. The top ten hold approximately 18% of the sample. The sample was blood. These receptors were collected from a woman under 30 with Graves' ophthalmopathy.

This clonotype appeared a few times. This chain connects TRBV20-1 to TRBJ2-1, with 11 bases fitting TRBD1. Germline V CDR1 and CDR2: DFQATT, SNEGSKA (reference sequence). The CDR3 is made up of 15 amino acids. V was clipped by 5 bases and J by 0 bases; unmatched bases: 3. CDR3 sequence reads: CSASGTGGSYNEQFF. CDR3 bases: TGCAGTGCTTCCGGGACAGGGGGCTCCTACAATGAGCAGTTCTTC.

V gene TRBV27 combines with J gene TRBJ2-2; D unresolved. The ends were cut back, 7 bases at V and 3 bases at J, with 9 bases in the middle. The CDR3 runs 13 residues. CDR1 MNHEY and CDR2 SMNVEV come from the germline V gene (reference sequence). As DNA, the CDR3 is TGTGCCAGCAAAAACAGAGACACCGGGGAGCTGTTTTTT. Amino acid sequence: CASKNRDTGELFF.

As regards this clonotype: This clone may be a read error of a much larger clone one base away. This chain links TRBV6-2 or TRBV6-3 with TRBJ2-5; D perhaps matches TRBD2 (6 bases). The CDR3 covers 14 residues. The V end was cut by 2 bases, the J end by 5 bases, with 12 bases between. Germline loops: CDR1 MNHEY, CDR2 SVGEGT. The CDR3 loop reads CASSYGGRRETQYF. CDR3 bases: TGTGCCAGCAGTTACGGGGGGAGGAGGGAGACCCAGTACTTC.

This clonotype has a count of ten or more. The V call is TRBV30, the J call TRBJ1-2, with D hard to call. CDR1 GTSNPN and CDR2 SVGIG come from the germline V gene (reference sequence). V shed 2 bases and J shed 7 bases, with 17 bases lying between them. This CDR3 has 14 amino acids. The CDR3 nucleotides are TGTGCCTGGAGTATTGCTTCATCCTGGGGTGGCTACACCTTC. It encodes CAWSIASSWGGYTF.

The table lists this clonotype with many counts. Here the CDR3 DNA reads TGTGCCTGGCAGACTAGCGGGAGTTACGAGCAGTACTTC. This translates into CAWQTSGSYEQYF. V usage is TRBV30 and J usage is TRBJ2-7; 12 positions agree with TRBD2. Losses at the gene ends were 5 bases for V and 4 bases for J; bases not matched to a gene: 3. This CDR3 is built from 13 residues. CDR1 is GTSNPN, CDR2 SVGIG, per germline (reference sequence).

This clonotype was found many times. The CDR3 nucleotides are TGTGCCAGCAGCTACGAAGTGAATCAGCCCCAGCATTTT. Its translation: CASSYEVNQPQHF. The chain carries TRBV11-2 and TRBJ1-5, with no clear D. The germline CDR1 and CDR2 sequences are SGHAT and FQNNGV. The V gene lost 4 bases and the J gene lost 4 bases, with 8 bases spanning the gap. The CDR3 runs 13 residues. Filled out from reference TRBV11-2 and TRBJ1-5, the complete variable domain reads EAGVAQSPRYKIIEKRQSVAFWCNPISGHATLYWYQQILGQGPKLLIQFQNNGVVDDSQLPKDRFSAERLKGVDSTLKIQPAKLEDSAVYLCASSYEVNQPQHFGDGTRLSIL.

Ten or more counts support this clonotype. V gene TRBV5-1 combines with J gene TRBJ1-1; D is unclear. V shed 4 bases and J shed 1 base, with 14 bases lying between them. The V gene's germline CDR1 is SGHRS and CDR2 YFSETQ. This CDR3 is 15 amino acids long. CDR3 sequence: CASSPYPWANTEAFF. CDR3 coding DNA: TGCGCCAGCAGCCCCTACCCTTGGGCGAACACTGAAGCTTTCTTT.

This clonotype was counted many times. The chain employs TRBV5-1 and TRBJ1-1; D is undetermined. Germline assignment: CDR1 SGHRS and CDR2 YFSETQ. V lost 4 bases, J lost 1 base, and 8 bases lay in between. The CDR3 has 13 amino acids. CDR3 region: CASSTVQNTEAFF. The CDR3 coding sequence is TGCGCCAGCAGCACGGTCCAGAACACTGAAGCTTTCTTT.

This chain connects TRBV6-2 or TRBV6-3 to TRBJ2-1, with 8 bases fitting TRBD1. The CDR3 length is 15 residues. The V gene end was trimmed by 6 bases and the J gene end by 4 bases; junction bases not matched to a gene: 8. Germline values: CDR1 MNHEY, CDR2 SVGEGT. The CDR3 DNA follows: TGTGCCAGCAGCCCCCCCGGGACAGGTTACAATGAGCAGTTCTTC. It codes for CASSPPGTGYNEQFF.

The genes are TRBV20-1 and TRBJ2-3, with unresolved D. V gave up 4 bases and J gave up 0 bases, with 14 bases separating them. Germline V gives CDR1 DFQATT, CDR2 SNEGSKA (reference sequence). The CDR3 runs 15 residues. The CDR3 DNA reads TGCAGTGCTATACTATACAGTTCTAGCACAGATACGCAGTATTTT. Its translation is CSAILYSSSTDTQYF.

This clonotype appeared many times. CDR3 bases: TGCGCCAGCAGCCAAGGGGAATGGCAAGAGACCCAGTACTTC. It is translated as CASSQGEWQETQYF. V and J are TRBV4-1 and TRBJ2-5; D gene uncertain. The germline V gene encodes CDR1 MGHRA and CDR2 YSYEKL. This CDR3 comprises 14 residues. The V end lost 1 base, the J end lost 2 bases, and 8 bases lay between the germline ends.

This clonotype came up many times. This chain connects TRBV5-1 to TRBJ2-3, with 7 bases identical to TRBD1. V gave up 4 bases and J gave up 0 bases; unmatched junction bases: 5. Germline CDR1 SGHRS, CDR2 YFSETQ. This CDR3 comprises 15 residues. The CDR3 protein is CASSGDSASTDTQYF. CDR3 bases: TGCGCCAGCAGCGGGGACAGTGCTAGCACAGATACGCAGTATTTT.

This clonotype came up a few times. The chain combines TRBV4-1 with TRBJ2-1, with TRBD2 identical over 11 bases. Per germline, CDR1 MGHRA and CDR2 YSYEKL. The CDR3 is made up of 17 amino acids. The trim removed 2 bases at V and 2 bases at J, leaving 5 bases unmatched. The CDR3 DNA sequence: TGCGCCAGCAGCCAACCCCCACTAGCGGGAGCCTACAATGAGCAGTTCTTC. Its translation: CASSQPPLAGAYNEQFF.

This clonotype was counted ten times or more. This chain links TRBV12-3 or TRBV12-4 with TRBJ2-1; 10 bases fit TRBD2. The CDR3 is made up of 19 amino acids. The ends lost 4 bases at V and 8 bases at J; junction bases unmatched: 20. CDR3 protein: CASSSTGLFSGGAGDEQFF. The DNA for the CDR3 is TGTGCCAGCAGTTCCACCGGACTTTTCAGCGGGGGGGCCGGAGATGAGCAGTTCTTC.

The V gene is TRBV7-6, the J gene TRBJ2-2; D is unclear. V dropped 5 bases and J dropped 5 bases, with 12 bases sitting between them. CDR1 is SGHVS, CDR2 FNYEAQ, per germline. This CDR3 has 14 residues. This chain's CDR3 is CASSPTADTGELFF. The CDR3 DNA reads TGTGCCAGCAGCCCGACGGCGGATACCGGGGAGCTGTTTTTT.

This clonotype was seen ten or more times. The chain is built from TRBV6-5 and TRBJ2-5; 9 bases map to TRBD1. V shed 8 bases, J shed 1 base, and the junction held 8 bases outside the gene matches. The CDR3 spans 15 residues. Germline CDR1 is MNHEY and CDR2 is SVGAGI. CDR3 residues: CASRSGQGLQETQYF. The CDR3 region has the DNA TGTGCCAGCCGTTCGGGACAGGGCCTCCAAGAGACCCAGTACTTC.

This chain connects TRBV15 to TRBJ2-5; no reliable D call. CDR3 length equals 14 residues. Germline CDR1 LNHNV, CDR2 YYDKDF (reference sequence). With 0 bases removed from V and 5 bases from J, the gap between germline ends came to 10 bases. The CDR3 protein is CATSRDLFAETQYF. The CDR3 DNA is TGTGCCACCAGCAGAGATCTTTTTGCGGAGACCCAGTACTTC.

This clonotype occurred a few times. J is TRBJ2-1 and V is TRBV20-1, with TRBD2 matching over 12 bases. The CDR3 length is 16 residues. CDR1 and CDR2 from the germline V gene are DFQATT and SNEGSKA (reference sequence). V shed 7 bases and J 1 base; nucleotides not matched to a gene: 8. CDR3 loop: CSVSTSGRESYNEQFF. CDR3 nucleotide sequence: TGCAGTGTTTCGACTAGCGGGAGAGAGTCCTACAATGAGCAGTTCTTC.